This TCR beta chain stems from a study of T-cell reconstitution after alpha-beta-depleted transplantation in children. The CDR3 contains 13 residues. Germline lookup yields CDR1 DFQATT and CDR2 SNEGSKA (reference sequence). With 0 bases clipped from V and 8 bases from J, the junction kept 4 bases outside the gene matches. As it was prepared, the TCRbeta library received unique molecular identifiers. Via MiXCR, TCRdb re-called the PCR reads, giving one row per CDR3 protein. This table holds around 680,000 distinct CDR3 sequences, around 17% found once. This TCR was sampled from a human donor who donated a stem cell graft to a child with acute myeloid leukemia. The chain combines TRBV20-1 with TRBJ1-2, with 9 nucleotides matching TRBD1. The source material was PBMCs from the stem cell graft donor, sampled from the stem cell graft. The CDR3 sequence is CSAREDRGVGYTF. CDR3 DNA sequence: TGCAGTGCTAGAGAGGACAGGGGAGTCGGCTACACCTTC.